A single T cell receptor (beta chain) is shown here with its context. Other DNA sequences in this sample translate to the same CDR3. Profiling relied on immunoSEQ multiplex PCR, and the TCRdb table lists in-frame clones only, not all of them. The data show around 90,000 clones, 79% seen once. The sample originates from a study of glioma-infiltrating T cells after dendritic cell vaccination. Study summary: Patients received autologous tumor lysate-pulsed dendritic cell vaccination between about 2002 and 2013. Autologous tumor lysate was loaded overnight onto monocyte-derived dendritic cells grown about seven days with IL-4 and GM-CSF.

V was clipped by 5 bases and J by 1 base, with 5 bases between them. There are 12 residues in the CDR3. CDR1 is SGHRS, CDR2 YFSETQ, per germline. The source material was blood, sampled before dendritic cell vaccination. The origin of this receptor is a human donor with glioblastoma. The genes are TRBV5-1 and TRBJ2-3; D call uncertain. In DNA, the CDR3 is TGCGCCAGCAGGAGCGGCACAGATACGCAGTATTTT. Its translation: CASRSGTDTQYF. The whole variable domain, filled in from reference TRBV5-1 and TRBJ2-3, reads KAGVTQTPRYLIKTRGQQVTLSCSPISGHRSVSWYQQTPGQGLQFLFEYFSETQRNKGNFPGRFSGRQFSNSRSEMNVSTLELGDSALYLCASRSGTDTQYFGPGTRLTVL.